The sequence of this TCR beta chain was determined in a study of cytomegalovirus exposure and HLA in healthy donors (dated by TCRdb to between 2016 and 2019). General notes on the study: An earlier analysis of several hundred of the donors reported over 250 Gb of sequence data and roughly 120 million unique TCR beta sequences obtained from 180 million or so T cells. An earlier analysis of around 580 of the donors used high-throughput TCR beta sequencing to judge whether each TCR beta V gene segment behaved as functional or pseudogenic. The later analysis used no new phenotypic data to find candidate immune exposures, relying instead on TCR beta sequences and their occurrence across donors. Typing coverage differed by locus: A, B, C, DRB1 and DQB1 were typed in roughly 620-630 donors, DQA1 in approximately 520, DPA1 in approximately 610, and DPB1 in just under 480. Roughly five DR-DQ haplotypes were handled as single units for association and clustering, since linkage in the cohort was strong. The genetic ancestry cluster associated with self-reported Caucasian donors included about 81% of the 398 genotyped donors. The study profiled the T cell repertoires of about 720 subjects by immunosequencing and related them to cytomegalovirus serostatus. Donor age, sex, ethnicity and CMV serostatus were compiled together with the repertoire data. In a later analysis, previously published TCR beta repertoires from 550 to 750 donors were re-analyzed and high-resolution HLA genotyping was added so that TCR occurrence patterns could be studied. Both class I and class II loci were covered by HLA typing, at four-digit resolution. About 300 gigabases of sequencing data and tens of millions of unique TCR sequences were included in an early release covering several hundred HLA-typed donors. The study aimed to test whether cataloging public T cell receptors could reveal signatures of past pathogen exposure. Genome-wide SNP genotypes for about three fifths of the roughly 670 donors were used in a later genetic analysis, which treated that subset as a discovery cohort. The study combined high-throughput TCR immunosequencing, statistical association of individual TCRs with disease status, and machine learning to predict cytomegalovirus infection status. Along with the roughly 700-subject first cohort, a separate validation cohort of over a hundred different subjects was used. On average, over 200,000 unique TCR beta nucleotide sequences were sequenced per donor among 300 to 500 genotyped donors of the cohort, with approximately 18% of those sequences being non-productive. Every repertoire in the discovery cohort had been generated on one and the same sequencing platform. Broad study findings and their caveats: A further reported finding was that TCR beta sequences accurately predicted the HLA-A and HLA-B alleles for most subjects in the first cohort. A later analysis found that HLA-associated TCR beta chains were more clonally expanded and had lower generation probabilities than equally common non-associated chains. According to a later analysis, TCR association rates differed among HLA loci, with DRB1 alleles showing the most associated TCRs and HLA-C alleles showing the fewest. In a later analysis, some 18,000 TCR beta sequences were associated with specific HLA alleles at a false discovery rate of 0.05. The authors suggested that the approach could potentially be extended to other disease states and immunological phenotypes. Most CMV-associated TCR beta chains appeared to be HLA-restricted in a later analysis, and the HLA associations seemed to be driven largely by CMV exposure. Linkage disequilibrium might explain the correlated functional status among segregating V segments, but an unknown experimental factor could not be ruled out. While some public TCRs were present in many individuals, most TCR sequences turned up only very rarely across donors. Cytomegalovirus status was reported to be diagnosed by the classifier with high specificity and sensitivity in both the original and validation cohorts. According to a later genetic analysis, donors in an Asian-associated ancestry cluster had fewer N-insertions in productive TCRs than the approximately 650-donor mean. HLA typing was unavailable for some donors at each locus, so association tests used only the typed subset. Assigning TCR associations to individual alleles was difficult when HLA alleles, especially DR and DQ, strongly co-occurred. Immune exposure information for the cohort was limited to CMV serostatus. A few of the identified cytomegalovirus-associated TCR beta chains were confirmed in vitro to be specific for cytomegalovirus antigens. The sequencing pipeline was judged likely to have produced a cluster of highly shared sequence variants as a technical artifact. Only TCR beta chains were sequenced in this cohort, and the absence of alpha or paired-chain data limited detectable features. Fewer than 20 rarely observed V segments, including chromosome 9 orphons, were excluded from the earlier analysis of about 600 of the donors because counts were too low. The study listed 150 to 200 TCR beta chains as associated with cytomegalovirus. In a later genetic analysis, a missense DCLRE1C variant was associated with V-gene and J-gene trimming of TCR beta chains, and the association was replicated in an independent cohort. The presence/absence analyses assumed that sequencing depth was roughly uniform across donors, and that assumption may not be true. In an earlier analysis of under 600 of the donors, most TCR beta V segments were observed in productive rearrangements about 87% or about 30% of the time, broadly matching IMGT annotations. In a later analysis, several top co-occurrence clusters were reported to appear linked to parvovirus B19, influenza, CMV and Epstein-Barr virus.

Library preparation used the immunoSEQ multiplex PCR assay. For the multiplex PCR, a mixture combining 60 forward primers for TCR Vbeta segments and 13 reverse primers for TCR Jbeta segments was used. The CDR3 region of rearranged TCR beta genes was amplified from genomic DNA by a multiplex PCR assay. Amplified TCR beta libraries were sequenced as 87-base-pair reads on the Illumina HiSeq System. Turning to the authors' computational methods: In a later analysis, tens of millions of unique TCR beta chains were counted across the 500 to 700 repertoires, and roughly 11 million of these chains were shared by at least two donors. Raw reads were error-corrected and collapsed into unique sequences with a nearest-neighbor algorithm that merged closely related sequences to remove PCR and sequencing errors. V, D and J gene segments were assigned by aligning CDR3 sequences to IMGT reference sequences. For a sequence to be retained, a match of at least six nucleotides was required to both a V gene segment and a J gene segment. Rearrangements were classified as productive when the CDR3 lacked stop codons and remained in frame with V and J, and all other rearrangements were classified as non-productive. CDR3 was defined by IMGT convention, running from the second conserved V-encoded cysteine to the conserved J-encoded phenylalanine. In an earlier analysis of 500 to 650 of the donors, sequences lacking an unambiguous match to a single V gene segment were excluded. In an earlier analysis of some 590 of the donors, a V segment was called functional when productive rearrangements were above 56.7%, and segregating when the standard deviation between donors exceeded 5%. A statistical classification framework was built to diagnose cytomegalovirus status from the catalog of TCR beta chain sequences. A later analysis assigned V and J genes by comparing TCR nucleotide sequences with IMGT/GENE-DB human TR gene sequences. In a later analysis, CDR3 sequences and most-parsimonious VDJ recombination scenarios were assigned using the TCRdist pipeline. In a later analysis, each TCR beta chain was defined by its CDR3 amino acid sequence together with its V-gene family, and reads without a unique V-gene family were excluded. A later analysis removed several hundred highly shared, low-generation-probability nucleotide sequences to deal with suspected cross-contamination and a sequencing artifact. For each public chain, a later analysis derived a clonal expansion index from normalized ranks of inferred template counts within each repertoire. A later analysis computed generation probabilities with a VDJ recombination model fitted to out-of-frame rearrangements, and checked the results against IGoR. In a later analysis, hypergeometric tests were used to score TCR-TCR, TCR-HLA and TCR-CMV co-occurrence, with a repertoire-size bias correction applied to TCR pairs. False discovery rates were estimated in a later analysis by permuting HLA or CMV assignments 20 times. In a later analysis, co-occurring TCRs were grouped using DBSCAN, with TCRdist sequence similarity added in when clustering inside HLA-allele-positive subsets. For co-occurrence clustering, repertoires with fewer than 30,000 or more than 120,000 public chains were excluded, along with about five repertoires with anomalous nucleotide sharing. TCRdb's version of the immuneACCESS table is confined to in-frame rearrangements and falls short of the full clone set. An unresolved V gene accounts for under half of the shortfall where checked; the remainder is of unknown origin. V, J and clone size reflect that table, while D and trimming were determined from the DNA. Counted in this sample were approximately 250,000 clones; just under 80% of them appeared once. Around 0.45% of the sample is taken by the ten largest.

About this clone: Its antigen is currently not known. One base away there is no much larger clone; base qualities are not given.

The cohort comprised 670 or so healthy bone marrow donors. At the time of sampling, every cohort member was nominally healthy, though immune exposures that went unrecorded were likely present. The donor tested CMV seronegative, placing the donor among the 350 to 400 seronegative members of the cohort. A peripheral blood sample was provided by each donor, and peripheral blood mononuclear cells were used for TCR beta sequencing. The Qiagen DNeasy Blood Extraction Kit was used to extract genomic DNA from the blood cell samples. This receptor was taken from a boy aged 10-17 years in good health and CMV-seronegative. Source material: PBMCs.

CDR3 region: CASSPQISNQPQHF. In nucleotides, the sequence is TGTGCCAGCAGCCCACAGATTAGCAATCAGCCCCAGCATTTT. In this chain, TRBV7-9 is recombined with TRBJ1-5, with no confident D gene call. Reading the germline V gene (reference sequence) gives CDR1 SEHNR and CDR2 FQNEAQ. From its cysteine to its phenylalanine, the CDR3 spans 14 amino acids. Only CDR3 DNA remains: 42 bases, in frame from the first base. V lost 5 bases and J lost 0 bases; the stretch between them is 8 bases long.